The 21 T cell receptor beta chains given below trace back to one sample, sequenced in a study of technical replicates of blood from several donors. The data were produced by immunoSEQ multiplex PCR, yet TCRdb's version contains in-frame clones alone and is incomplete. Of 55,000 to 75,000 clones in the sample, 90% to 95% are singletons; the top ten hold 4.3%. Sequenced input: PBMCs. The source is a human donor in good health. Some clones in this sample may be carry-over from other donors' samples.

The chain recombines TRBV2 with TRBJ2-7, with a weak D call TRBD1 (5 bases). V gave up 5 bases and J gave up 4 bases, with 9 bases separating them. This CDR3 region has 12 residues. Germline V CDR1 and CDR2: SNHLY, FYNNEI. DNA of the CDR3: TGTGCCAGCAGTCGACAGCTATACGAGCAGTACTTC. Amino acids: CASSRQLYEQYF.

V gene TRBV5-1 combines with J gene TRBJ2-3, with D perhaps matching TRBD2 (5 bases). The length of the CDR3 is 16 residues. V was trimmed by 4 bases and J by 2 bases, leaving 17 bases between them. Germline values: CDR1 SGHRS, CDR2 YFSETQ. This chain's CDR3 is CASSAGLGQVTDTQYF. CDR3 DNA sequence: TGCGCCAGCAGCGCGGGTCTAGGTCAGGTCACAGATACGCAGTATTTT.

Comments on this clone: The junction does not match germline at one end; this may be a read error. This rearrangement joins TRBV5-6 to TRBJ2-7; perhaps TRBD2 as D (5 bases). This CDR3 has 11 amino acids. The germline V gene encodes CDR1 SGHDT and CDR2 YYEEEE. The CDR3 region has the DNA TGTGCCAGCAGCGAGGGATACGGGCAGTACTTC. It encodes CASSEGYGQYF.

The rearrangement uses TRBV29-1 and TRBJ1-2, with D maybe TRBD1 (5 bases). The CDR3 spans 13 residues. The V gene lost 6 bases and the J gene lost 2 bases, with 13 bases spanning the gap. Looked up from germline, CDR1 is SQVTM and CDR2 is ANQGSEA. The DNA of the CDR3 is TGCAGCGTGATATCGACAGACAACTATGGCTACACCTTC. This sequence encodes CSVISTDNYGYTF.

The CDR3 bases are TGTGCCAGCACCGATGGGGGGGACAGGGGGGACGGAGAGACCCAGTACTTC. Its translation: CASTDGGDRGDGETQYF. The J gene is TRBJ2-5, the V gene TRBV2, with 11 bases lining up with TRBD1. V trimming: 7 bases; J trimming: 4 bases; junction bases outside the gene matches: 14. Germline CDR1 is SNHLY and CDR2 is FYNNEI. The CDR3 contains 17 residues.

The gene calls are TRBV5-1 and TRBJ2-5; tentatively, D is TRBD1 (6 bases). CDR3 size: 15 residues. V was trimmed by 0 bases and J by 5 bases, leaving 14 bases between them. Germline CDR1 is SGHRS and CDR2 is YFSETQ. In nucleotides, the CDR3 is TGCGCCAGCAGCTTGGACGGGACAAGGATGGAGACCCAGTACTTC. Its translation: CASSLDGTRMETQYF.

The genes are TRBV6-5 and TRBJ1-6, with D unresolved. Trimming cost V 2 bases and J 7 bases, with 15 bases left between them. Germline V gives CDR1 MNHEY, CDR2 SVGAGI. This CDR3 is built from 16 residues. The CDR3 DNA reads as TGTGCCAGCAGTTACGAGGGAGGACGGCTGAATTCACCCCTCCACTTT. This gives the protein CASSYEGGRLNSPLHF.

The chain combines TRBV7-9 with TRBJ1-1; perhaps TRBD1 as D (5 bases). The CDR3 length is 14 residues. Trimming cost V 3 bases and J 7 bases, with 15 bases left between them. The germline V gene encodes CDR1 SEHNR and CDR2 FQNEAQ (reference sequence). The CDR3 nucleotides are TGTGCCAGCAGCTTCGAGGGGACGGGAGGTGAAGCTTTCTTT. Its protein product is CASSFEGTGGEAFF.

This rearrangement joins TRBV19 to TRBJ2-5, with a possible D match to TRBD2 (6 bases). This CDR3 is 15 amino acids long. V lost 3 bases and J lost 1, with 12 bases in between. Per germline, CDR1 LNHDA and CDR2 SQIVND (reference sequence). The CDR3 DNA sequence: TGTGCCAGTAGTATGGATGCGGGGACCCAAGAGACCCAGTACTTC. This sequence encodes CASSMDAGTQETQYF. Combining the CDR3 with reference TRBV19 and TRBJ2-5 gives the whole variable domain DGGITQSPKYLFRKEGQNVTLSCEQNLNHDAMYWYRQDPGQGLRLIYYSQIVNDFQKGDIAEGYSVSREKKESFPLTVTSAQKNPTAFYLCASSMDAGTQETQYFGPGTRLLVL.

The chain combines TRBV2 with TRBJ1-1, with D uncertain. V was cut by 2 bases and J by 3 bases, with 7 bases left in between. The CDR3 sequence is 13 residues long. Germline V CDR1 and CDR2: SNHLY, FYNNEI. CDR3 DNA: TGTGCCAGCAGTGAAACAGAGTACACTGAAGCTTTCTTT. Translating gives CASSETEYTEAFF.

The chain uses TRBV7-9 and TRBJ1-6, with 9 bases identical to TRBD1. Unmatched junction bases numbered 2, after V lost 4 bases and J lost 7 bases. Per the germline V gene, CDR1 is SEHNR and CDR2 is FQNEAQ (reference sequence). This CDR3 has 14 residues. The chain's CDR3 is CASSSDRGNSPLHF. The DNA for the CDR3 is TGTGCCAGCAGCTCGGACAGGGGCAATTCACCCCTCCACTTT.

This chain uses TRBV27 with TRBJ1-6; perhaps TRBD1 as D (6 bases). Trimming took off 3 bases at V and 4 bases at J, with 19 bases between the two ends. The germline V gene has CDR1 MNHEY and CDR2 SMNVEV (reference sequence). The CDR3 is made up of 18 amino acids. CDR3 in DNA: TGTGCCAGCAGTTTTCGGGCAGGGGATACGAGTTATAATTCACCCCTCCACTTT. It is translated as CASSFRAGDTSYNSPLHF.

J is TRBJ1-1 and V is TRBV5-1; D is unresolved. This CDR3 contains 13 residues. The germline V gene encodes CDR1 SGHRS and CDR2 YFSETQ. The V end lost 4 bases, the J end lost 5 bases, and 12 bases lay between the germline ends. The DNA for the CDR3 is TGCGCCAGCAGCAGCGAGGTTGGGACTGAAGCTTTCTTT. It is translated as CASSSEVGTEAFF. The complete variable domain, with remaining parts taken from reference TRBV5-1 and TRBJ1-1, reads KAGVTQTPRYLIKTRGQQVTLSCSPISGHRSVSWYQQTPGQGLQFLFEYFSETQRNKGNFPGRFSGRQFSNSRSEMNVSTLELGDSALYLCASSSEVGTEAFFGQGTRLTVV.

This clone has just one count. The gene calls are TRBV5-1 and TRBJ1-2, with D perhaps matching TRBD1 (5 bases). This CDR3 comprises 14 residues. CDR1 is SGHRS, CDR2 YFSETQ, per germline. V lost 7 bases and J lost 3, with 16 bases in between. The CDR3: CASGDQGSDYGYTF. DNA of the CDR3: TGCGCCAGCGGAGATCAGGGAAGCGACTATGGCTACACCTTC.

V gene TRBV7-9 combines with J gene TRBJ2-3; TRBD1 agrees at 8 bases. The CDR3 extends over 15 amino acids. J was trimmed by 0 bases and V by 5 bases; bases with no gene match: 4. Germline CDR1 is SEHNR and CDR2 is FQNEAQ (reference sequence). The chain's CDR3 is CASSVGTGSTDTQYF. CDR3 nucleotide sequence: TGTGCCAGCAGCGTAGGGACAGGAAGCACAGATACGCAGTATTTT.

The chain has TRBV6-5 and TRBJ2-1; D perhaps matches TRBD1 (6 bases). The CDR3 has 15 amino acids. In germline, CDR1 is MNHEY, CDR2 SVGAGI. The germline V and J ends were trimmed by 2 bases and 3 bases, with 11 bases remaining between them. In DNA form, the CDR3 reads TGTGCCAGCAGTTACGGGGACAACCACTACAATGAGCAGTTCTTC. This sequence encodes CASSYGDNHYNEQFF.

The J gene is TRBJ2-5, the V gene TRBV6-5; 9 bases are a match to TRBD2. CDR1 and CDR2 (germline): MNHEY, SVGAGI. This CDR3 is built from 14 residues. J was trimmed by 5 bases and V by 5 bases; bases with no gene match: 6. CDR3 loop: CASSPGTSRETQYF. The CDR3 DNA is TGTGCCAGCAGTCCCGGGACTAGCCGGGAGACCCAGTACTTC.

The chain recombines TRBV5-1 with TRBJ2-1; TRBD2 might be the D (7 bases). Trimming shortened V by 1 base and J by 7 bases, and 12 bases separated the two germline ends. The CDR3 has 14 residues. Germline-derived CDR1 and CDR2 are SGHRS and YFSETQ. The CDR3 region is CASSLLGGPNEQFF. The CDR3 DNA follows: TGCGCCAGCAGCTTGTTGGGGGGGCCTAATGAGCAGTTCTTC.

This clone came up a few times. V usage is TRBV28 and J usage is TRBJ2-1; the match to TRBD2 covers 7 bases. Germline CDR1 is MDHEN and CDR2 is SYDVKM. There are 13 residues in the CDR3. J lost 5 bases, V lost 11 bases, and 9 bases had no gene match. This CDR3 is CAWGGAGDNEQFF. CDR3 DNA sequence: TGTGCCTGGGGGGGAGCAGGAGACAATGAGCAGTTCTTC.

CDR3 DNA sequence: TGTGCCAGCAGTGAAGCCCCCTGGGAGCTGTTTTTT. It specifies CASSEAPWELFF. The chain has TRBV6-1 and TRBJ2-2; no clear D. Between the trimmed V and J ends, which lost 0 bases and 9 bases, there was a span of 5 bases. Germline V gene data show CDR1 as MNHNS and CDR2 as SASEGT. This CDR3 is 12 amino acids long.

For the CDR3, the DNA is TGTGCCAGCAGTGAATGGAGACAGGGGGCTACTAACTATGGCTACACCTTC. Encoded protein: CASSEWRQGATNYGYTF. This chain connects TRBV2 to TRBJ1-2, with 10 bases that match TRBD1. Germline CDR1 SNHLY, CDR2 FYNNEI. The CDR3 is 17 residues long. Trimming took 2 bases from V and 0 from J; bases not matched to a gene: 6.